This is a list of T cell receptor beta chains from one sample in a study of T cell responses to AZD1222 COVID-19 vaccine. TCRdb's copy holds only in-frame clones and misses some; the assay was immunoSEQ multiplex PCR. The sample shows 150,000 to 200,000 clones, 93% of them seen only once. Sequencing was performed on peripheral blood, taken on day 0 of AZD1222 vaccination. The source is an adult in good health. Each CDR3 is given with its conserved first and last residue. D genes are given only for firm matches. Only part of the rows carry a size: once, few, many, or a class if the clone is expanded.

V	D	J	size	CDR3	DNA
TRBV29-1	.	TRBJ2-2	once	CSVEDGRAGTGELFF	TGCAGCGTTGAAGATGGACGGGCCGGGACCGGGGAGCTGTTTTTT
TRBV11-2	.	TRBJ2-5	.	CASSLVGGPHNQETQYF	TGTGCCAGCAGCTTAGTGGGGGGACCTCATAACCAAGAGACCCAGTACTTC
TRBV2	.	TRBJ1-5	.	CASIGEVGQPQHF	TGTGCCAGCATAGGAGAGGTGGGTCAGCCCCAGCATTTT
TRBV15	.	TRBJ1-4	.	CATSRGGSGEKLFF	TGTGCCACCAGCAGAGGGGGATCAGGGGAAAAACTGTTTTTT
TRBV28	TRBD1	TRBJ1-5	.	CASSLRDRVVNQPQHF	TGTGCCAGCAGTCTCCGGGACAGGGTGGTCAATCAGCCCCAGCATTTT
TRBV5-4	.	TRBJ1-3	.	CASSAGWSGNTIYF	TGTGCCAGCAGCGCGGGTTGGTCTGGAAACACCATATATTTT
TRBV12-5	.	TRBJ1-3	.	CASGFPRDPSLGNTIYF	TGTGCTAGTGGTTTCCCCCGGGATCCCTCTCTGGGAAACACCATATATTTT
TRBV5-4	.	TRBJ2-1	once	CASSLPLNNEQFF	TGTGCCAGCAGCTTACCTCTGAACAATGAGCAGTTCTTC
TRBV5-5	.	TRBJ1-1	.	CASSLPGAFGAEAFF	TGTGCCAGCAGTCTTCCAGGGGCCTTTGGGGCTGAAGCTTTCTTT
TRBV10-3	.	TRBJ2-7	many	CAISEGGPSYEQYF	TGTGCCATCAGTGAGGGCGGTCCCTCCTACGAGCAGTACTTC
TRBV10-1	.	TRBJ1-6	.	CASSESSGHTTLHF	TGCGCCAGCAGTGAGTCCTCGGGACACACAACCCTCCACTTT
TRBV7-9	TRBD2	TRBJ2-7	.	CASSFLAGAYEQYF	TGTGCCAGCAGCTTCCTGGCGGGGGCCTACGAGCAGTACTTC
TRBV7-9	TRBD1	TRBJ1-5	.	CASSLGLPGQVNQPQHF	TGTGCCAGCAGCTTAGGCTTACCGGGACAGGTAAATCAGCCCCAGCATTTT
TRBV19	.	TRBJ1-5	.	CAKSRTAKNVVNQPQHF	TGTGCCAAATCAAGGACGGCGAAAAACGTAGTCAATCAGCCCCAGCATTTT
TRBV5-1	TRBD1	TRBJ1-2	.	CAIKEDRDDGYTF	TGCGCCATCAAGGAGGACAGGGATGATGGCTACACCTTC
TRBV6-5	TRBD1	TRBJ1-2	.	CASSYQGTGGRGYTF	TGTGCCAGCAGTTACCAGGGGACAGGGGGACGTGGCTACACCTTC
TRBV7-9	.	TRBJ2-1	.	CASSFLGYNEQFF	TGTGCCAGCAGCTTTCTAGGGTACAATGAGCAGTTCTTC
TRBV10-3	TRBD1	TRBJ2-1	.	CAISDVDRGPYNEQFF	TGTGCCATCAGCGATGTGGACAGGGGGCCCTACAATGAGCAGTTCTTC